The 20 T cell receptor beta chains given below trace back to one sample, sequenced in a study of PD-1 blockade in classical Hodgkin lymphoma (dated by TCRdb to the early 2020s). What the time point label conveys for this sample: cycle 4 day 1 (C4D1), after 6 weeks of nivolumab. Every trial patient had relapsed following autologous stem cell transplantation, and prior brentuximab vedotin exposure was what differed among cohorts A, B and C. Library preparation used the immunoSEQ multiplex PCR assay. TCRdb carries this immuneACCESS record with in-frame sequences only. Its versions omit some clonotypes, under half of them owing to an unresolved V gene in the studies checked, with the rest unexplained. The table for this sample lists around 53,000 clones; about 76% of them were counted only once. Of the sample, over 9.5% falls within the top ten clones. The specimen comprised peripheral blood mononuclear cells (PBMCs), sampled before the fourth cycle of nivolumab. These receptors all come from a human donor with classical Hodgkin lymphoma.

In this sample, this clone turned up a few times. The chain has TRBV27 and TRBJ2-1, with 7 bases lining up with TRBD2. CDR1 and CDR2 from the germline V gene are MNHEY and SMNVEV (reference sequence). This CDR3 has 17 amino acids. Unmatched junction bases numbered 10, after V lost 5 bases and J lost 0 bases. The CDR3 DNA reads TGTGCCAGCAGTCGCCTACTAGCGCAATACTCCTACAATGAGCAGTTCTTC. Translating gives CASSRLLAQYSYNEQFF.

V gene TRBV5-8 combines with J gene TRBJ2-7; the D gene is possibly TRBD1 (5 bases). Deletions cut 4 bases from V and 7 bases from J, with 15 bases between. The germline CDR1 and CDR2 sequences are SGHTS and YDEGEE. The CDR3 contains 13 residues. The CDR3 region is CASSRYQGSEQYF. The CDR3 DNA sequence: TGTGCCAGCAGCCGCTATCAGGGTTCAGAGCAGTACTTC.

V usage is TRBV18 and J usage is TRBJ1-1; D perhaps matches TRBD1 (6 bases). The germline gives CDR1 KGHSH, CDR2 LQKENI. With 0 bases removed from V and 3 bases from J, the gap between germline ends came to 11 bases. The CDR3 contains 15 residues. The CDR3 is CASSPPIGGYTEAFF. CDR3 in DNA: TGTGCCAGCTCACCACCTATAGGGGGTTACACTGAAGCTTTCTTT. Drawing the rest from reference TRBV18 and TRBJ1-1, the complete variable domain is NAGVMQNPRHLVRRRGQEARLRCSPMKGHSHVYWYRQLPEEGLKFMVYLQKENIIDESGMPKERFSAEFPKEGPSILRIQQVVRGDSAAYFCASSPPIGGYTEAFFGQGTRLTVV.

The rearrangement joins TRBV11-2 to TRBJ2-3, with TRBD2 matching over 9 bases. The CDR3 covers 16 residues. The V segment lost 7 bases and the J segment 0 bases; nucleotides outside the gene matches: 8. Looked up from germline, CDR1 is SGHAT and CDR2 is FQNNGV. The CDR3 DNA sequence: TGTGCCAGCAACACCCTAGCGGGACCTAGCACAGATACGCAGTATTTT. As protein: CASNTLAGPSTDTQYF.

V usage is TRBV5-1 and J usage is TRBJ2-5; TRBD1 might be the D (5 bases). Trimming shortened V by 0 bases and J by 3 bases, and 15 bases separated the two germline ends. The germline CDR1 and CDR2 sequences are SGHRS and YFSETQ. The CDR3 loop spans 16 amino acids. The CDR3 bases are TGCGCCAGCAGCTTGGGAGGTTTGGTAGGGGAAGAGACCCAGTACTTC. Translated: CASSLGGLVGEETQYF.

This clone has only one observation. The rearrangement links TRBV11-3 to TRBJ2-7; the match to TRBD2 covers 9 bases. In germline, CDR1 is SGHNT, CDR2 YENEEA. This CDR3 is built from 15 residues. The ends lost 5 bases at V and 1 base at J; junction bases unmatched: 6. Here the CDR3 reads CASSRSGSRSYEQYF. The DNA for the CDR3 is TGTGCCAGCAGCCGTAGCGGGAGTCGGTCCTACGAGCAGTACTTC.

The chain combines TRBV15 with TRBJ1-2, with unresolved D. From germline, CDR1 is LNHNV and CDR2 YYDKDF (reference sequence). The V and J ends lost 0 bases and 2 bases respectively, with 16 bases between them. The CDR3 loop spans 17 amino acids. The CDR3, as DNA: TGTGCCACCAGCAGAGATGCTGAGGTACCCAAGAACTATGGCTACACCTTC. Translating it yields CATSRDAEVPKNYGYTF.

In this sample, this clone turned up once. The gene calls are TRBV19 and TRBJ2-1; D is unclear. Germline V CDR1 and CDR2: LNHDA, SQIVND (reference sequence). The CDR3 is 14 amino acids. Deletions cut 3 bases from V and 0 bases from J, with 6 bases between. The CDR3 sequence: CASSIVSSYNEQFF. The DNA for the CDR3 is TGTGCCAGTAGTATCGTGAGCTCCTACAATGAGCAGTTCTTC.

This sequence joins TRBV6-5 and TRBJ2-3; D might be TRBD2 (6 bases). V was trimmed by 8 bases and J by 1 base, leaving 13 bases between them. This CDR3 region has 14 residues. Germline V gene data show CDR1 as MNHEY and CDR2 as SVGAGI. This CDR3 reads CASGRGEGTDTQYF. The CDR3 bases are TGTGCCAGCGGGCGGGGCGAGGGCACAGATACGCAGTATTTT.

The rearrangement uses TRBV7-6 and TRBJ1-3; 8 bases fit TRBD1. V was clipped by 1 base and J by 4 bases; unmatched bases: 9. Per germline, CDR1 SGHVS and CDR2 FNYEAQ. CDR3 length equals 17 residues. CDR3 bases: TGTGCCAGCAGCTTAGAAGGACAGGGATTAGGAGGAAACACCATATATTTT. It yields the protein CASSLEGQGLGGNTIYF.

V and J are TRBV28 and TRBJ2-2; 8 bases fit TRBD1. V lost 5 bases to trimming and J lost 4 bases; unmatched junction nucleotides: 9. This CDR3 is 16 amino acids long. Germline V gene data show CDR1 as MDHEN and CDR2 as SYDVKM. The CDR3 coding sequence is TGTGCCAGCAGTCCCCGGACAGGGATGCTCACCGGGGAGCTGTTTTTT. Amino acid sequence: CASSPRTGMLTGELFF.

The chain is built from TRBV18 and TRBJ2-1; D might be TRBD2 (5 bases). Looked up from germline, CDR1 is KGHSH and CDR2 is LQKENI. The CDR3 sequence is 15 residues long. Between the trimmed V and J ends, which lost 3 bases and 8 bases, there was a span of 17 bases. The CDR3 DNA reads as TGTGCCAGCTCACCCCACCGGGATCCATCCGATGAGCAGTTCTTC. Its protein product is CASSPHRDPSDEQFF.

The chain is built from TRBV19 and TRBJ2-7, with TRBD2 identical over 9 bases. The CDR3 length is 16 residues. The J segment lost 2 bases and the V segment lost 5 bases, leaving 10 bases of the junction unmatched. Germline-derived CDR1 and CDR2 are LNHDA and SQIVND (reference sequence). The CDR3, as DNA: TGTGCCAGTAGTTCGCAAGTAGCGGGAGAGGCCTACGAGCAGTACTTC. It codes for CASSSQVAGEAYEQYF.

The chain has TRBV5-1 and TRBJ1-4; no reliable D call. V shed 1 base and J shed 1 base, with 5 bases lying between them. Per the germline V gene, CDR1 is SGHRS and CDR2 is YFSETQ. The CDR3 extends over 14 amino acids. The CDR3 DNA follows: TGCGCCAGCAGCTTGTCCGGAACTAATGAAAAACTGTTTTTT. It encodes CASSLSGTNEKLFF. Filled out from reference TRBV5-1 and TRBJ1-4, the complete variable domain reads KAGVTQTPRYLIKTRGQQVTLSCSPISGHRSVSWYQQTPGQGLQFLFEYFSETQRNKGNFPGRFSGRQFSNSRSEMNVSTLELGDSALYLCASSLSGTNEKLFFGSGTQLSVL.

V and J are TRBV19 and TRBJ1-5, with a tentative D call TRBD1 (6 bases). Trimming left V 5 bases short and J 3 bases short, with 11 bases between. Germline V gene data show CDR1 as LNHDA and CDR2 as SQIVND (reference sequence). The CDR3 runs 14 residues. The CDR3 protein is CASSSSGANQPQHF. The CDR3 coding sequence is TGTGCCAGTAGTTCCTCAGGGGCCAATCAGCCCCAGCATTTT.

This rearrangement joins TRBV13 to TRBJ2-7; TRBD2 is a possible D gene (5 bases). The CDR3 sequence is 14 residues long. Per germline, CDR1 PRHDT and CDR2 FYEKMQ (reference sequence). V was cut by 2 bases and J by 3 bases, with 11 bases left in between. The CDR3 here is CASSLSGLDYEQYF. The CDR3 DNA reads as TGTGCCAGCAGCTTATCGGGGTTGGACTACGAGCAGTACTTC.

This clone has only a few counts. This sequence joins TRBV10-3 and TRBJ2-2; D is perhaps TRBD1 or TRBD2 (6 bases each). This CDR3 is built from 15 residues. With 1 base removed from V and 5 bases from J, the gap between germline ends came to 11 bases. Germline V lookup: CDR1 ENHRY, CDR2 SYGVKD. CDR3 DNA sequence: TGTGCCATCAGTGAGTTGGGGGGCGCGACCGGGGAGCTGTTTTTT. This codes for CAISELGGATGELFF.

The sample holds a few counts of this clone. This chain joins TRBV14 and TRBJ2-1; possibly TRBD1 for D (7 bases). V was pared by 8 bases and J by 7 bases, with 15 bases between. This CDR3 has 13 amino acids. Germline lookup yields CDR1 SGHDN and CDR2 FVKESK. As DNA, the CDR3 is TGTGCCAGCGGGAACTCAGGGGGGAATGAGCAGTTCTTC. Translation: CASGNSGGNEQFF. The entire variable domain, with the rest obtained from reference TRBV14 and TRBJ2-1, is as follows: EAGVTQFPSHSVIEKGQTVTLRCDPISGHDNLYWYRRVMGKEIKFLLHFVKESKQDESGMPNNRFLAERTGGTYSTLKVQPAELEDSGVYFCASGNSGGNEQFFGPGTRLTVL.

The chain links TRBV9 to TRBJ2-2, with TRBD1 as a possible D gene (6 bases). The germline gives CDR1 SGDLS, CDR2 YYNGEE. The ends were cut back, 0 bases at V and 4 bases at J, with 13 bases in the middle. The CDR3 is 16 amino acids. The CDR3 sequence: CASSVDPQGITGELFF. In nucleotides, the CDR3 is TGTGCCAGCAGCGTAGACCCACAGGGAATCACCGGGGAGCTGTTTTTT.

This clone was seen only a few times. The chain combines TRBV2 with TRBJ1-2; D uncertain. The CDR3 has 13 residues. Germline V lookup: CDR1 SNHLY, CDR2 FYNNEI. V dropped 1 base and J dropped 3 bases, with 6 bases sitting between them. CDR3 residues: CASSEVGDYGYTF. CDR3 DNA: TGTGCCAGCAGTGAAGTTGGGGACTATGGCTACACCTTC.